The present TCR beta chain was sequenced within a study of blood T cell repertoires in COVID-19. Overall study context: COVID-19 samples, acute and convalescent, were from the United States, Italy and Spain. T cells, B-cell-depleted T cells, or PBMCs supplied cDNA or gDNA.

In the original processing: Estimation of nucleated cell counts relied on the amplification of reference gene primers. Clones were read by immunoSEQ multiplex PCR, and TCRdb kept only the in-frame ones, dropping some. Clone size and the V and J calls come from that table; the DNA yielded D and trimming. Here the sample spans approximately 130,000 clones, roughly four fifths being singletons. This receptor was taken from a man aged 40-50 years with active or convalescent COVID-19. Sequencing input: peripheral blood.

CDR3 nucleotide sequence: TGTGCCGGGGGCCCGGGGCTGGGGCCCCAGCATTTT. Its translation: CAGGPGLGPQHF. The chain links TRBV2 to TRBJ1-5, with a possible D match to TRBD1 (6 bases). This CDR3 has 12 amino acids. With 11 bases removed from V and 9 bases from J, the gap between germline ends came to 17 bases. Germline values: CDR1 SNHLY, CDR2 FYNNEI.